The 12 T cell receptor beta chains below all came from one sample that was sequenced in a study of T cells in Graves' hyperthyroidism and ophthalmopathy. RNA transcripts gave rise to amplified TCR beta CDR3 regions. The TCR CDR3 was amplified in a first-round RT-PCR using the HTBI primer set. From the multiplex PCR reads, TCRdb called clonotypes with MiXCR, one entry per CDR3 protein. The repertoire holds under 250,000 distinct CDR3 sequences, around 25% seen once, with about a third in the top ten. Material: blood. The receptors derive from a woman in her thirties or forties with Graves' ophthalmopathy.

The V gene is TRBV6-1, the J gene TRBJ2-7; 10 bases map to TRBD1. This CDR3 has 14 amino acids. Germline V CDR1 and CDR2: MNHNS, SASEGT. V was pared by 6 bases and J by 4 bases, with 6 bases of the junction left unmatched. The CDR3 bases are TGTGCCAGCAGGGACCGGACAGGGGGATACGAGCAGTACTTC. This codes for CASRDRTGGYEQYF.

Many counts were recorded for this clonotype. The rearrangement joins TRBV5-1 to TRBJ2-7; TRBD1 is a possible D gene (5 bases). Germline lookup yields CDR1 SGHRS and CDR2 YFSETQ. The ends were cut back, 0 bases at V and 3 bases at J, with 7 bases in the middle. The CDR3 is 13 amino acids. Here the CDR3 DNA reads TGCGCCAGCAGCTTGGAGGGGTTCTACGAGCAGTACTTC. Translation: CASSLEGFYEQYF.

This clonotype came up many times. This rearrangement joins TRBV19 to TRBJ1-5; TRBD1 might be the D (5 bases). CDR1 is LNHDA, CDR2 SQIVND, per germline (reference sequence). The CDR3 spans 15 residues. Trimming shortened V by 2 bases and J by 4 bases, and 12 bases separated the two germline ends. The CDR3 reads CASSITREENQPQHF. The DNA for the CDR3 is TGTGCCAGTAGTATAACCAGGGAGGAGAATCAGCCCCAGCATTTT.

In its sample, this clonotype was seen many times. V gene TRBV24-1 combines with J gene TRBJ2-5; a weak D match, TRBD1 (6 bases). This CDR3 is 15 amino acids long. V was trimmed by 1 base and J by 1 base, leaving 9 bases between them. Germline loops: CDR1 KGHDR, CDR2 SFDVKD. The chain's CDR3 is CATSDFVDSQETQYF. CDR3 DNA: TGTGCCACCAGTGATTTTGTGGACAGCCAAGAGACCCAGTACTTC.

This clonotype has a count of ten or more. The V call is TRBV14, the J call TRBJ2-4; 9 bases map to TRBD1. J lost 0 bases, V lost 2 bases, and 5 bases had no gene match. Germline V lookup: CDR1 SGHDN, CDR2 FVKESK. The CDR3 has 17 residues. The CDR3 DNA sequence: TGTGCCAGCAGCCAAAGGACAGGGGCCATAGCCAAAAACATTCAGTACTTC. Amino acid sequence: CASSQRTGAIAKNIQYF.

The chain is built from TRBV12-3 or TRBV12-4 and TRBJ2-3; the D is unclear. CDR3 length: 12 amino acids. Between the trimmed V and J ends, which lost 4 bases and 6 bases, there was a span of 8 bases. Here the CDR3 DNA reads TGTGCCAGCAGTTCCCGGGTGGATACGCAGTATTTT. This gives the protein CASSSRVDTQYF.

This clonotype was found many times. The gene calls are TRBV12-3 or TRBV12-4 and TRBJ1-2; 7 nucleotides align to TRBD1. V was pared by 6 bases and J by 4 bases, with 8 bases of the junction left unmatched. This CDR3 spans 14 amino acids. DNA of the CDR3: TGTGCCAGCAGCCGACAGGGCGTTGTCTATGGCTACACCTTC. It codes for CASSRQGVVYGYTF.

This clonotype has ten or more counts. The CDR3: CASPPGLQNTGELFF. The CDR3 nucleotides are TGTGCCAGCCCGCCGGGACTACAAAACACCGGGGAGCTGTTTTTT. The chain carries TRBV12-3 or TRBV12-4 and TRBJ2-2; 7 nucleotides agree with TRBD2. Trimming removed 8 bases from V and 2 bases from J; junction bases left unmatched: 8. CDR3 length: 15 amino acids.

The table lists this clonotype with a few counts. V is TRBV6-5 and J is TRBJ2-1; 12 positions match TRBD2. The germline CDR1 and CDR2 sequences are MNHEY and SVGAGI. CDR3 length equals 15 residues. V shed 4 bases and J 6 bases; nucleotides not matched to a gene: 4. CDR3 region: CASSLLAGGVNEQFF. In DNA form, the CDR3 reads TGTGCCAGCAGTTTACTAGCGGGAGGCGTCAATGAGCAGTTCTTC.

This clonotype was found many times. The V and J genes are TRBV12-3 or TRBV12-4 and TRBJ2-7, with D unresolved. This CDR3 contains 12 residues. V was trimmed by 4 bases and J by 3 bases, leaving 7 bases between them. The CDR3 DNA sequence: TGTGCCAGCAGTTACCAGGTCTACGAGCAGTACTTC. Protein: CASSYQVYEQYF.

Comment on this clonotype: The junction departs from germline at one end; a sequencing error may be responsible. V usage is TRBV28 and J usage is TRBJ1-1; D call uncertain. The CDR3 extends over 13 amino acids. Germline V gene data show CDR1 as MDHEN and CDR2 as SYDVKM. The CDR3 nucleotides read TGTGCCAGCAGCTGGACTATGAACACTGAAGCCTTCTTT. Translating gives CASSWTMNTEAFF.

This clonotype was seen repeatedly, ten times or more. The chain carries TRBV14 and TRBJ2-7; 7 positions match TRBD1. The CDR3 sequence is 14 residues long. V was pared by 4 bases and J by 3 bases, with 6 bases of the junction left unmatched. Germline assignment: CDR1 SGHDN and CDR2 FVKESK. CDR3 residues: CASSLPGTVYEQYF. CDR3 in DNA: TGTGCCAGCAGCCTCCCCGGGACAGTCTACGAGCAGTACTTC.